Each of the 21 T cell receptor beta chains below was sequenced from the same sample in a study of blood T cells in healthy people across ages. A sample-barcoded 5' primer and a J-beta primer mix were used in a second PCR of about 6 to 12 cycles. MiXCR, run by TCRdb on the 5' RACE reads, gives a single entry per CDR3 protein. The table lists around 900,000 distinct CDR3 sequences, under 30% of them singletons, with around 15% in the top ten. The sequencing input was blood. The receptors stem from a woman of 80 years or more in good health.

The sample holds many counts of this clonotype. The genes are TRBV18 and TRBJ2-7; 7 bases line up with TRBD1. This CDR3 region has 14 residues. Losses at the gene ends were 2 bases for V and 6 bases for J; bases not matched to a gene: 7. The germline CDR1 and CDR2 sequences are KGHSH and LQKENI. The CDR3 nucleotides read TGTGCCAGCTCACCAAAGAGGGACAGTATCGAGCAGTACTTC. Its translation: CASSPKRDSIEQYF.

About this clonotype itself: Just one base apart from a much larger clone, this may be a read error. The chain carries TRBV18 and TRBJ2-5; D perhaps matches TRBD1 (6 bases). Per the germline V gene, CDR1 is KGHSH and CDR2 is LQKENI. This CDR3 has 17 residues. The CDR3 region is CASPPPGGGNFRETQYF. The CDR3 DNA is TGTGCCAGCCCACCACCGGGTGGGGGCAATTTCCGGGAGACCCAGTACTTC.

Comment on this clonotype: Compared with germline, one end of the junction differs, possibly owing to a read error. The chain links TRBV19 to TRBJ2-1; D is perhaps TRBD1 (5 bases). The CDR3 length is 17 residues. Per the germline V gene, CDR1 is LNHDA and CDR2 is SQIVND (reference sequence). CDR3 in amino acids: CASSIGATLSSYNKQFF. In DNA, the CDR3 is TGTGCCAGTAGTATTGGGGCTACTTTAAGCTCCTACAATAAGCAGTTCTTC.

As DNA, the CDR3 is TGTGCCAGCTCACCACAGGGTACGGACACTGAAGCTTTCTTT. Translation gives CASSPQGTDTEAFF. The rearrangement joins TRBV18 to TRBJ1-1, with D unresolved. Trimming took off 1 base at V and 3 bases at J, with 9 bases between the two ends. The V gene's germline CDR1 is KGHSH and CDR2 LQKENI. This CDR3 is 14 amino acids long.

The table lists this clonotype with many counts. This chain links TRBV7-2 with TRBJ2-5; D tentatively fits TRBD1 or TRBD2 (5 bases each). The germline V gene has CDR1 SGHTA and CDR2 FQGNSA. V gave up 0 bases and J gave up 6 bases, with 11 bases separating them. There are 14 residues in the CDR3. The CDR3 loop is CASSLAFQGQTQYF. The CDR3 DNA is TGTGCCAGCAGCTTAGCGTTCCAGGGACAGACCCAGTACTTC.

The CDR3 DNA reads TGTGCCATCAGTGCCAGAGGCACAGATACGCAGTATTTT. It is translated as CAISARGTDTQYF. This chain joins TRBV10-3 and TRBJ2-3; the D is unclear. The CDR3 extends over 13 amino acids. V was shortened by 4 bases and J by 1 base, with 6 bases between the two germline ends. Germline V gene lookup returns CDR1 ENHRY and CDR2 SYGVKD.

This clonotype appeared a few times. The rearrangement links TRBV7-8 to TRBJ1-1; the match to TRBD1 covers 9 bases. CDR3 length equals 14 residues. The junction had 5 bases not matched to a gene; V was cut back by 4 bases and J by 5 bases. The germline CDR1 and CDR2 sequences are SGHVS and FQNEAQ. CDR3 coding DNA: TGTGCCAGCAGCTCCGACAGGGGGAGAACTGAAGCTTTCTTT. This codes for CASSSDRGRTEAFF.

The sample holds many counts of this clonotype. The CDR3 nucleotides are TGTGCCAGCAGCTCAGGTCTCCAGTACTCTGGGGCCAACGTCCTGACTTTC. This encodes CASSSGLQYSGANVLTF. The gene calls are TRBV11-2 and TRBJ2-6; D is uncertain. The CDR3 length is 17 residues. The germline V and J ends were trimmed by 4 bases and 0 bases, with 13 bases remaining between them. Looked up from germline, CDR1 is SGHAT and CDR2 is FQNNGV.

This clonotype was picked up a small number of times. The rearrangement links TRBV11-2 to TRBJ1-1; perhaps TRBD1 as D (5 bases). The V end was cut by 3 bases, the J end by 0 bases, with 17 bases between. This CDR3 has 17 residues. CDR1 is SGHAT and CDR2 is FQNNGV in the germline V gene. The CDR3, as DNA: TGTGCCAGCAGCTTGCGGTACGTCGGGGGAATGAACACTGAAGCTTTCTTT. Translation gives CASSLRYVGGMNTEAFF.

This clonotype was seen more than once but under ten times. This chain links TRBV6-6 with TRBJ1-3, with D possibly TRBD1 on 5 matching bases. CDR3 length: 15 amino acids. Per germline, CDR1 MNHNY and CDR2 SVGAGI (reference sequence). The V end lost 2 bases, the J end lost 0 bases, and 8 bases lay between the germline ends. Written as DNA, the CDR3 is TGTGCCAGCAGTTACGGGGGGAGCTCTGGAAACACCATATATTTT. Amino acid sequence: CASSYGGSSGNTIYF.

In the case of this clonotype: A single base separates this from a much larger clone, so it may be a read error. The V call is TRBV5-1, the J call TRBJ1-5, with D possibly TRBD1 on 5 matching bases. Trimming left V 2 bases short and J 1 base short, with 10 bases between. Germline loops: CDR1 SGHRS, CDR2 YFSETQ. This CDR3 comprises 15 residues. CDR3 DNA sequence: TGCGCCAGCAGCTTATCAGGGAAGAGCAATCAGCCCCAGCATTTT. It is translated as CASSLSGKSNQPQHF.

This clonotype was seen many times. This sequence joins TRBV12-3 or TRBV12-4 and TRBJ2-1; 8 bases are a match to TRBD1. Trimming cost V 1 base and J 5 bases; bases outside gene matches: 16. This CDR3 comprises 19 residues. The CDR3 nucleotides read TGTGCCAGCAGTTTAGTACGAACGACAGGGGCCCTTACGGACAATGAGCAGTTCTTC. Its protein is CASSLVRTTGALTDNEQFF.

V is TRBV9 and J is TRBJ1-5, with no clear D. Trimming removed 4 bases from V and 0 bases from J, with 8 bases in between. CDR1 and CDR2 (germline): SGDLS, YYNGEE. The CDR3 totals 14 residues. The CDR3 sequence is CASSSALSNQPQHF. The DNA for the CDR3 is TGTGCCAGCAGCTCGGCGCTTAGCAATCAGCCCCAGCATTTT. The whole variable domain, filled in from reference TRBV9 and TRBJ1-5, reads DSGVTQTPKHLITATGQRVTLRCSPRSGDLSVYWYQQSLDQGLQFLIQYYNGEERAKGNILERFSAQQFPDLHSELNLSSLELGDSALYFCASSSALSNQPQHFGDGTRLSIL.

This clonotype has at least ten counts. The CDR3 DNA follows: TGCAGCGGAGGGACAGGGGCCCCCTACGAGCAGTACTTC. It is translated as CSGGTGAPYEQYF. The genes are TRBV29-1 and TRBJ2-7; 10 positions agree with TRBD1. This CDR3 region has 13 residues. Germline V gene data show CDR1 as SQVTM and CDR2 as ANQGSEA. With 7 bases clipped from V and 2 bases from J, the junction kept 5 bases outside the gene matches.

The chain employs TRBV6-2 or TRBV6-3 and TRBJ2-3; possibly TRBD1 for D (6 bases). V lost 0 bases and J 4 bases, leaving 17 bases between the germline ends. Germline-derived CDR1 and CDR2 are MNHEY and SVGEGT. CDR3 length: 17 residues. CDR3 residues: CASSYSNTGSSADTQYF. The CDR3 nucleotides are TGTGCCAGCAGTTACTCTAATACAGGGTCCTCGGCAGATACGCAGTATTTT.

As concerns this clonotype: One junction end disagrees with the germline gene, perhaps due to a read error. The chain joins TRBV12-3 or TRBV12-4 to TRBJ2-3, with D possibly TRBD2 on 5 matching bases. The CDR3 runs 16 residues. This chain's CDR3 is CASSFRRLASADAQYF. CDR3 sequence (DNA): TGTGCCAGCAGTTTTCGGAGGCTGGCGAGCGCAGATGCGCAGTATTTT.

As for this clonotype: A read error may be the cause here, since a much bigger clone is one base away. The V and J genes are TRBV11-2 and TRBJ2-7, with TRBD2 matching over 10 bases. The CDR3 totals 16 residues. Germline CDR1 is SGHAT and CDR2 is FQNNGV. V lost 3 bases and J lost 7; bases outside the gene matches: 12. CDR3 residues: CASSFPLAGNLDEQYF. For the CDR3, the DNA is TGTGCCAGCAGCTTTCCACTAGCGGGGAATCTGGATGAGCAGTACTTC.

This clonotype was recorded at least ten times. This chain links TRBV7-2 with TRBJ2-1, with 10 bases fitting TRBD1. V was pared by 4 bases and J by 6 bases, with 9 bases of the junction left unmatched. From germline, CDR1 is SGHTA and CDR2 FQGNSA. The CDR3 loop spans 16 amino acids. CDR3 DNA: TGTGCCAGCAGCTCGCGGTCGGGACAGGGGATCAATGAGCAGTTCTTC. Translation: CASSSRSGQGINEQFF.

The chain employs TRBV12-3 or TRBV12-4 and TRBJ1-1; no definite D call. The CDR3 spans 14 residues. Trimming removed 2 bases at V and 0 bases at J, with 7 bases between. The CDR3 nucleotides are TGTGCCAGCAGTTTACGCTCTATGAACACTGAAGCTTTCTTT. It is translated as CASSLRSMNTEAFF.

This clonotype was found a few times. This may stem from a read error, because a much larger clone lies one nucleotide away. V gene TRBV12-3 or TRBV12-4 combines with J gene TRBJ2-3; D unresolved. V lost 6 bases and J lost 10, with 23 bases in between. This CDR3 spans 15 amino acids. CDR3 protein: CASSPRRGQTNAQYF. The CDR3 coding sequence is TGTGCCAGCAGCCCCCGTCGTGGGCAAACAAATGCGCAGTATTTT.

In this sample, this clonotype turned up a few times. The chain uses TRBV28 and TRBJ1-4; 7 nucleotides line up with TRBD1. Germline V gene sequence: CDR1 MDHEN, CDR2 SYDVKM. V was clipped by 4 bases and J by 4 bases; unmatched bases: 3. CDR3 length: 14 amino acids. The CDR3 coding sequence is TGTGCCAGCAGTTGGGACAGCTATAATGAAAAACTGTTTTTT. Its protein product is CASSWDSYNEKLFF.